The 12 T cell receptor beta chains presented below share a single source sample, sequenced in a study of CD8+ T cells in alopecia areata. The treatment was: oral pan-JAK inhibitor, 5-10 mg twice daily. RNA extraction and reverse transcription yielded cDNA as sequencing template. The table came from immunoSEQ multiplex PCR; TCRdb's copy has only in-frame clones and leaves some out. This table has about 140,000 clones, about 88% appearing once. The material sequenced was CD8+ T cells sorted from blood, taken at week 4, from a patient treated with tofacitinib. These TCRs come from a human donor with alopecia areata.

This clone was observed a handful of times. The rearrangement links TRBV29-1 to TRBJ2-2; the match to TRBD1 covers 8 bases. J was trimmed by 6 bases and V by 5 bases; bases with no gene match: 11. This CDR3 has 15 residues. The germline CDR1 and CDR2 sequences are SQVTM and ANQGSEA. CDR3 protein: CSVPGAQGAAGELFF. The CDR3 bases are TGCAGCGTTCCCGGGGCGCAGGGGGCTGCCGGGGAGCTGTTTTTT.

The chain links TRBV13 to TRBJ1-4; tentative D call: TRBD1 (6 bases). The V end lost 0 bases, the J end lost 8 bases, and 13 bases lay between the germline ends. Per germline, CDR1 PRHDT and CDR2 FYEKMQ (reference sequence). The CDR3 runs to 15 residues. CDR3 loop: CASSLGLGAEEKLFF. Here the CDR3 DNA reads TGTGCCAGCAGCTTAGGTCTGGGGGCCGAAGAAAAACTGTTTTTT. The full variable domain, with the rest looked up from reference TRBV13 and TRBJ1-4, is AAGVIQSPRHLIKEKRETATLKCYPIPRHDTVYWYQQGPGQDPQFLISFYEKMQSDKGSIPDRFSAQQFSDYHSELNMSSLELGDSALYFCASSLGLGAEEKLFFGSGTQLSVL.

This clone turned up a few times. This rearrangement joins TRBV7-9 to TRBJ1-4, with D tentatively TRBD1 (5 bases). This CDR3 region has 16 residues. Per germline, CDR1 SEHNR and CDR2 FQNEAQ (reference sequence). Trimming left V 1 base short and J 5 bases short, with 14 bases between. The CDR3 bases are TGTGCCAGCAGCTTAGGAGGAGGGAGGGGAAATGAAAAACTGTTTTTT. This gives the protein CASSLGGGRGNEKLFF.

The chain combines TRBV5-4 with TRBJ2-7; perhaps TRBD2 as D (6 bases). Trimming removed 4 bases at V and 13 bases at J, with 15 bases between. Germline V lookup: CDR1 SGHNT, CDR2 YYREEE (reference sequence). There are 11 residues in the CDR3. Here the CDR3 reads CASSPGTGEYF. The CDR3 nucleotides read TGTGCCAGCAGCCCCGGGACGGGGGAATACTTC.

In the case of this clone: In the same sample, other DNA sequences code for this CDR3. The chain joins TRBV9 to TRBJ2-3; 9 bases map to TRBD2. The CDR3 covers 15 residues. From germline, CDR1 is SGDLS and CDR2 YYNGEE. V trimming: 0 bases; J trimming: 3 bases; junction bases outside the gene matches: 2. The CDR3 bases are TGTGCCAGCAGCGTAGGCGGGGGGGCGACAGATACGCAGTATTTT. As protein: CASSVGGGATDTQYF.

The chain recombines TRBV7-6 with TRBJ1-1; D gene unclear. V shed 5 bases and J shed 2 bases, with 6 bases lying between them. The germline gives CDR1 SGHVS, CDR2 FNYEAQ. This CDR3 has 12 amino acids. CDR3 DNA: TGTGCCAGCAGCCCGATCAACACTGAAGCTTTCTTT. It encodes CASSPINTEAFF.

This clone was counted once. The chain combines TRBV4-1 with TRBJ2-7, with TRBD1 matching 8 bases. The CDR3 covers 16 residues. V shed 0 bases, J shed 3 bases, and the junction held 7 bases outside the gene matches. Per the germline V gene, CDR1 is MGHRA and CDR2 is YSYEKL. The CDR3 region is CASSQDRTGPIYEQYF. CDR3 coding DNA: TGCGCCAGCAGCCAAGATCGGACAGGGCCGATCTACGAGCAGTACTTC.

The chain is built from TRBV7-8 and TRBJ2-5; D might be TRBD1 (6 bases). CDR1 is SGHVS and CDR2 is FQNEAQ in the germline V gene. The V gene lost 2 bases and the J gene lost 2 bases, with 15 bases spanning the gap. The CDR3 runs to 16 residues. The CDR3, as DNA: TGTGCCAGCAGCTTAATAACGGGACACCTTCAAGAGACCCAGTACTTC. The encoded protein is CASSLITGHLQETQYF.

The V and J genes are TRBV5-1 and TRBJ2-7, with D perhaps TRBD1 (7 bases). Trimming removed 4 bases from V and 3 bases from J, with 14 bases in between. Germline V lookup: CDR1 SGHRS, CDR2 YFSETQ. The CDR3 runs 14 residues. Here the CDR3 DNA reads TGCGCCAGCAGCGCGGGACAGTTATTCTACGAGCAGTACTTC. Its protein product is CASSAGQLFYEQYF.

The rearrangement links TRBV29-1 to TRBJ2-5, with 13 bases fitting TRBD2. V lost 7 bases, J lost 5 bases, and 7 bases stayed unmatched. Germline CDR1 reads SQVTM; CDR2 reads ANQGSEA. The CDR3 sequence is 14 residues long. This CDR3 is CSGGLAGVRETQYF. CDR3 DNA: TGCAGCGGCGGACTAGCGGGAGTGCGGGAGACCCAGTACTTC.

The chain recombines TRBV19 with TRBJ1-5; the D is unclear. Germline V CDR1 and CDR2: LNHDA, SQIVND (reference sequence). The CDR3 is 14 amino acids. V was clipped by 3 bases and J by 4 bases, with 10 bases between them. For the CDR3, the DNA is TGTGCCAGTAGTATTGAGGACTTTAATCAGCCCCAGCATTTT. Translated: CASSIEDFNQPQHF.

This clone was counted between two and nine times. The CDR3 spells CSVEDPRSTDTQYF. In nucleotides, the CDR3 is TGCAGCGTTGAAGATCCGCGGAGCACAGATACGCAGTATTTT. The chain joins TRBV29-1 to TRBJ2-3; D ambiguous. Trimming shortened V by 0 bases and J by 0 bases, and 7 bases separated the two germline ends. The CDR3 consists of 14 residues. Germline V gene data show CDR1 as SQVTM and CDR2 as ANQGSEA.